One T cell receptor (beta chain) is described in this entry. Its antigen is currently unknown. Averaging approximately 0.11 L, one heparinised blood draw was given by each donor. Every sorted population was more than 98% pure. These data originate in a study of beta chain features in type 1 diabetes. Study conclusions and caveats: Any role of HLA type in TCRB rearrangement remained unresolved here.

The sequenced template was cDNA made from the entire isolated RNA. Reads for stem cell-like memory T cell samples averaged roughly 1 million. The protocol was immunoSEQ multiplex PCR, while the TCRdb copy is restricted to in-frame clones and leaves out a portion. This table has about 110,000 clones, 40% appearing once. Germline CDR1 reads MDHEN; CDR2 reads SYDVKM. Between the trimmed V and J ends, which lost 2 bases and 2 bases, there was a span of 15 bases. The CDR3 covers 16 residues. Sequencing was performed on stem cell memory CD4+ T cells from blood. This receptor was taken from a woman aged 18-29 years in good health. The V gene is TRBV28, the J gene TRBJ1-2; maybe TRBD1 (6 bases). CDR3 amino acids: CASSLGHRAVNYGYTF. The CDR3 region has the DNA TGTGCCAGCAGTTTAGGCCACAGGGCGGTCAACTATGGCTACACCTTC.